The sample holds a few counts of the clone carrying this T cell receptor (beta chain). As yet, its antigen is unknown. The data are from a study of post-analysis software for immune sequencing data. General study findings and limits: The five TRBV segments detected at higher frequency in patients than in controls included TRBV5-6, TRBV5-1 and TRBV20-1. Under the F measure, samples that were prepared in one batch clustered strongly together.

Tagging with unique molecular identifiers was a feature of the TCR beta cDNA libraries. cDNA molecules numbering roughly 0.5 million came from approximately 1 to 10 million T cells. Each CDR3 protein is one row after TCRdb ran MiXCR on the PCR reads. The sample shows roughly 600,000 distinct CDR3 sequences, around 40% of them seen only once. V lost 4 bases, J lost 4 bases, and 4 bases stayed unmatched. The germline V gene encodes CDR1 SEHNR and CDR2 FQNEAQ (reference sequence). CDR3 size: 15 residues. The origin of this receptor is a girl aged 10-17 years with multiple sclerosis. The chain has TRBV7-9 and TRBJ2-1; 10 positions match TRBD2. Sequencing was carried out using blood. As DNA, the CDR3 is TGTGCCAGCAGCTACGGACTAGCGGAGTACAATGAGCAGTTCTTC. This translates into CASSYGLAEYNEQFF.